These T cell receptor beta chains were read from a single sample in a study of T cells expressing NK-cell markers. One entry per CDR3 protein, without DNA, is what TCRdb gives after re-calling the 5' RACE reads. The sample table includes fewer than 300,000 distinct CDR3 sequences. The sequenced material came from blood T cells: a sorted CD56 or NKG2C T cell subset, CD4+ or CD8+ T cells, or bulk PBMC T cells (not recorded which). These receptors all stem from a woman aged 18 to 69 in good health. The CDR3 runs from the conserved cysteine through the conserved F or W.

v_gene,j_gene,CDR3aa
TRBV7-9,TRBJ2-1,CASRIAGWTSYNEQFF
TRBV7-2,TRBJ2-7,CASSWGGTGYEQYF
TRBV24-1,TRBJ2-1,CATSDSREQFF
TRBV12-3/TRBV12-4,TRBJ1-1,CASSLSWQLEAFF
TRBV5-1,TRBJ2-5,CASAGGQETQYF
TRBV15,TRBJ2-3,CATSSNLGQGIADTQYF
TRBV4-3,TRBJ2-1,CASSPQGTRNNEQFF
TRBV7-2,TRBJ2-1,CASSSTGYNEQFF
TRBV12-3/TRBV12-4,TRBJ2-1,CASSLAYYEPEQFF
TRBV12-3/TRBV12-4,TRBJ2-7,CASSSLRQGVRAYEQYF
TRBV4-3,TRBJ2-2,CASSQQEYTGELFF
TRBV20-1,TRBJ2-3,CSARDRLAGQDTQYF
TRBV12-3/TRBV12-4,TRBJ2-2,CASAQREDTGELFF
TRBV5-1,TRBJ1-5,CASSLGGSNQPQHF
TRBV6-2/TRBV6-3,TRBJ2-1,CASSPRSGTSGRPYPYNEQFF
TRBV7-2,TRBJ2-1,CASSPGPTYNEQFF
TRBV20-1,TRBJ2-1,CSASGGSGLDNEQFF
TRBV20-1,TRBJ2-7,CSATTGISYDEQYF
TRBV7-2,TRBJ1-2,CASTPGGGYTF
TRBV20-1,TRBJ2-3,CSARGVGGRRWGTDTQYF
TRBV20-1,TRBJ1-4,CSADGGDLGKLFF
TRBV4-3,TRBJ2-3,CASSQDPKQGLRTDTQYF
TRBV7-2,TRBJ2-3,CASSQARLRDTQYF
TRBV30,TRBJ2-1,CAWRLDSYNEQFF
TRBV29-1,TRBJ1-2,CSGSEGDYGYTF
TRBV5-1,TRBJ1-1,CASSLASGQGSTEAFF
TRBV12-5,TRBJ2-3,CASGLTQGADTQYF